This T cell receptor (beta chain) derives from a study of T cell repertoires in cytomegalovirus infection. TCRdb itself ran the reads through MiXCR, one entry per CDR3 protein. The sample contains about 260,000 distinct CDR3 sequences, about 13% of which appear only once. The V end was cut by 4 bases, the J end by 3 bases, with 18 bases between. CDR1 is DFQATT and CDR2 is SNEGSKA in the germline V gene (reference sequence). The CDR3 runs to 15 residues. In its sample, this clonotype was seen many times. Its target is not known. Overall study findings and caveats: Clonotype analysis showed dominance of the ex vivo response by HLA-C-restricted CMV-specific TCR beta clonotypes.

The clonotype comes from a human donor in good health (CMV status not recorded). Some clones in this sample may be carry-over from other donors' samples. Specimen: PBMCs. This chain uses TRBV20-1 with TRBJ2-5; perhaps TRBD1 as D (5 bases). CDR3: CSAKSPIQVKETQYF. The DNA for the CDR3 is TGCAGTGCTAAATCCCCCATACAGGTTAAAGAGACCCAGTACTTC.